The present T cell receptor (beta chain) was sequenced within a study of T cell responses to AZD1222 COVID-19 vaccine. Study results and caveats: The donor cohort was predominantly white British with a female majority, and clonal diversity may have been underestimated.

The method was immunoSEQ multiplex PCR; TCRdb's version includes in-frame clones alone and lacks a portion of them. The table has over 100,000 clones, over 75% seen once. Pooled together were second doses at about 4 or about 12 weeks. Note on this clone: Its target is unknown.

The sequence was collected from an adult who received the AZD1222 COVID-19 vaccine. Here the sequenced sample was peripheral blood, taken 28 days after the second AZD1222 dose.

The CDR3 loop reads CASSLSREVSDTQYF. The CDR3 nucleotides read TGTGCCAGCAGCTTGTCACGGGAGGTGTCGGATACGCAGTATTTT. The rearrangement joins TRBV7-3 to TRBJ2-3; 7 bases are a match to TRBD2. V trimming: 3 bases; J trimming: 6 bases; junction bases outside the gene matches: 9. Germline CDR1 SGHTA, CDR2 FQGTGA. CDR3 size: 15 residues. Looking up the rest from reference TRBV7-3 and TRBJ2-3 gives the full variable domain: GAGVSQTPSNKVTEKGKYVELRCDPISGHTALYWYRQSLGQGPEFLIYFQGTGAADDSGLPNDRFFAVRPEGSVSTLKIQRTERGDSAVYLCASSLSREVSDTQYFGPGTRLTVL.